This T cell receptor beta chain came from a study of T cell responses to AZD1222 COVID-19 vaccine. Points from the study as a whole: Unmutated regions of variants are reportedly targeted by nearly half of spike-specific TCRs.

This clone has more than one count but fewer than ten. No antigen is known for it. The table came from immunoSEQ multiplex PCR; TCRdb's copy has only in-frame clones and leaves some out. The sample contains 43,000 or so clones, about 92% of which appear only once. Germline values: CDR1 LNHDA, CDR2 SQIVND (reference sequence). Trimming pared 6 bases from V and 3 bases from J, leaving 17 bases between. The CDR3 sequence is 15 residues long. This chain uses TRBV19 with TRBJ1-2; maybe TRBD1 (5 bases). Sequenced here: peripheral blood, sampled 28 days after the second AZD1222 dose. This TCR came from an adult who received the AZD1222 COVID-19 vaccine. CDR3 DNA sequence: TGTGCCAGTAGCCCTCGGGGCAGGAAGGACTATGGCTACACCTTC. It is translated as CASSPRGRKDYGYTF.